The 31 T cell receptor beta chains presented below share a single source sample, sequenced in a study of T-cell reconstitution after alpha-beta-depleted transplantation in children. Unique molecular identifiers were incorporated when the TCRbeta library was constructed. Each CDR3 protein is one row after TCRdb ran MiXCR on the PCR reads. Of approximately 190,000 distinct CDR3 sequences listed, roughly 6.3% are singletons. The material sequenced was PBMCs, taken before TCRalphabeta/CD19-depleted stem cell transplant. The receptors were gathered from a girl under two years old with combined immunodeficiency, due to receive a stem cell transplant.

This clonotype was detected a few times. The V and J genes are TRBV12-3 or TRBV12-4 and TRBJ1-1, with no clear D. This CDR3 is 12 amino acids long. V dropped 6 bases and J dropped 7 bases, with 12 bases sitting between them. The CDR3 loop reads CASRSSSLEAFF. The CDR3 region has the DNA TGTGCCAGCAGGTCGAGTTCTCTTGAAGCTTTCTTT.

The chain uses TRBV6-5 and TRBJ2-7; tentative D call: TRBD1 (5 bases). With 0 bases removed from V and 2 bases from J, the gap between germline ends came to 14 bases. The CDR3 runs to 16 residues. Germline V gene data show CDR1 as MNHEY and CDR2 as SVGAGI. The CDR3 DNA is TGTGCCAGCAGTTACTCGTTCAGTATAGGGGCCTACGAGCAGTACTTC. Translation gives CASSYSFSIGAYEQYF.

This clonotype has ten or more counts. V is TRBV10-3 and J is TRBJ2-3; 9 bases are a match to TRBD1. The V gene end was trimmed by 7 bases and the J gene end by 4 bases; junction bases not matched to a gene: 18. The length of the CDR3 is 18 residues. The germline CDR1 and CDR2 sequences are ENHRY and SYGVKD. The CDR3 region is CAINGRFVGDRDPDTQYF. The CDR3 coding sequence is TGTGCCATCAACGGGCGTTTCGTGGGGGACAGGGACCCAGATACGCAGTATTTT.

This clonotype was counted many times. This chain connects TRBV29-1 to TRBJ2-7; TRBD1 agrees at 7 bases. The germline V gene has CDR1 SQVTM and CDR2 ANQGSEA. CDR3 length equals 12 residues. Germline trimming cut 2 bases from V and 7 bases from J; bases unmatched to any gene: 5. CDR3 sequence reads: CSVERDSYEQYF. The CDR3 DNA is TGCAGCGTTGAAAGGGACAGTTATGAGCAGTACTTC.

This clonotype appeared many times. The V call is TRBV6-5, the J call TRBJ2-2, with D uncertain. Trimming took 1 base from V and 6 from J, leaving 6 bases between them. The CDR3 spans 13 residues. Germline values: CDR1 MNHEY, CDR2 SVGAGI. The CDR3 nucleotides read TGTGCCAGCAGTTACTTTGACCCCGGGGAGCTGTTTTTT. Its translation is CASSYFDPGELFF.

This rearrangement joins TRBV11-2 to TRBJ2-7; no reliable D call. The V and J ends lost 0 bases and 6 bases respectively, with 9 bases between them. This CDR3 has 13 residues. The V gene's germline CDR1 is SGHAT and CDR2 FQNNGV. The CDR3 DNA reads TGTGCCAGCAGCTTAGATCCCGCCTTCGAGCAGTACTTC. Amino acids: CASSLDPAFEQYF.

In its sample, this clonotype was seen many times. This chain uses TRBV7-6 with TRBJ2-7; TRBD2 might be the D (6 bases). The CDR3 length is 15 residues. The germline V and J ends were trimmed by 8 bases and 2 bases, with 19 bases remaining between them. Germline V CDR1 and CDR2: SGHVS, FNYEAQ. CDR3 coding DNA: TGTGCCAGCTCGGTGCGGGGAGGCTCCCCCTACGAGCAGTACTTC. This codes for CASSVRGGSPYEQYF.

About this clonotype itself: The CDR3 does not close with the conserved phenylalanine or tryptophan, likely indicating a read error. The rearrangement links TRBV7-2 to TRBJ1-1, with 7 bases lining up with TRBD1. With V trimmed by 3 bases and J by 5 bases, 3 bases remained unmatched. From germline, CDR1 is SGHTA and CDR2 FQGNSA. The CDR3 runs 13 residues. CDR3 DNA: TGTGCCAGCAGCTTCAGGGGGGGAACTGAAGCTTTCTGT. This sequence encodes CASSFRGGTEAFC.

This clonotype showed up many times. The chain has TRBV7-8 and TRBJ2-1; 7 positions match TRBD2. The CDR3 spans 14 residues. Looked up from germline, CDR1 is SGHVS and CDR2 is FQNEAQ. V shed 6 bases and J 6 bases; nucleotides not matched to a gene: 8. In DNA form, the CDR3 reads TGTGCCAGCAGGGAGTGGACTAGTGGCAATGAGCAGTTCTTC. Residues: CASREWTSGNEQFF.

This clonotype was picked up a small number of times. The chain couples TRBV20-1 to TRBJ2-7; TRBD1 aligns across 7 bases. Germline loops: CDR1 DFQATT, CDR2 SNEGSKA (reference sequence). The trim removed 4 bases at V and 1 base at J, leaving 7 bases unmatched. CDR3 length equals 14 residues. This CDR3 is CSANRDSRSYEQYF. Written as DNA, the CDR3 is TGCAGTGCTAATCGGGACAGCCGATCCTACGAGCAGTACTTC.

This clonotype was found many times. The V and J genes are TRBV4-3 and TRBJ2-1, with D possibly TRBD1 on 5 matching bases. The CDR3 covers 15 residues. Trimming stripped 1 base from V and 5 bases from J, with 12 bases between. In germline, CDR1 is LGHNA, CDR2 YSLEER. CDR3 sequence: CASSQGLQVNNEQFF. CDR3 nucleotide sequence: TGCGCCAGCAGCCAAGGGTTACAGGTGAACAATGAGCAGTTCTTC.

This clonotype was recorded at least ten times. The CDR3 sequence: CASSLKRHGEQYF. CDR3 DNA sequence: TGTGCCAGCAGTCTCAAACGACACGGCGAGCAGTACTTC. The chain carries TRBV12-3 or TRBV12-4 and TRBJ2-7; D uncertain. Trimming shortened V by 5 bases and J by 6 bases, and 14 bases separated the two germline ends. CDR3 size: 13 residues.

A few counts support this clonotype. The V gene is TRBV4-3, the J gene TRBJ2-5, with 11 positions matching TRBD2. After removal of 1 base from V and 0 bases from J, the junction contained 7 bases not matched to a gene. This CDR3 is 18 amino acids long. Germline loops: CDR1 LGHNA, CDR2 YSLEER. The CDR3: CASSQGSIAGGYQETQYF. For the CDR3, the DNA is TGCGCCAGCAGCCAAGGAAGCATAGCGGGGGGGTACCAAGAGACCCAGTACTTC.

The chain couples TRBV11-2 to TRBJ2-3; TRBD2 matches at 11 bases. Germline CDR1 SGHAT, CDR2 FQNNGV. The trim removed 2 bases at V and 3 bases at J, leaving 7 bases unmatched. The CDR3 has 17 residues. CDR3 DNA: TGTGCCAGCAGCTTATCCCCCCTAGCGGGAGGAACAGATACGCAGTATTTT. The encoded protein is CASSLSPLAGGTDTQYF.

This clonotype was detected ten times or more. The chain couples TRBV20-1 to TRBJ2-1, with 11 bases lining up with TRBD2. Trimming at V came to 6 bases and at J to 3 bases, leaving 7 bases not matched to a gene. CDR1 is DFQATT and CDR2 is SNEGSKA in the germline V gene (reference sequence). This CDR3 spans 15 amino acids. CDR3 sequence: CSADHSGGDYNEQFF. As DNA, the CDR3 is TGCAGTGCCGACCATAGCGGGGGGGACTACAATGAGCAGTTCTTC.

V is TRBV5-1 and J is TRBJ2-7, with 12 positions matching TRBD2. V shed 4 bases and J 4 bases; nucleotides not matched to a gene: 6. CDR3 length: 15 amino acids. Germline CDR1 is SGHRS and CDR2 is YFSETQ. The chain's CDR3 is CASSAMTSGSYEQYF. The CDR3 nucleotides read TGCGCCAGCAGCGCAATGACTAGCGGGAGTTACGAGCAGTACTTC.

The V call is TRBV11-2, the J call TRBJ1-5; tentatively, D is TRBD1 (6 bases). This CDR3 is built from 16 residues. V was cut by 1 base and J by 2 bases, with 12 bases left in between. Germline assignment: CDR1 SGHAT and CDR2 FQNNGV. CDR3 sequence (DNA): TGTGCCAGCAGCTTAGGGGTCGCAGGGGGCAATCAGCCCCAGCATTTT. Its protein product is CASSLGVAGGNQPQHF.

This clonotype has just a few counts. This chain connects TRBV7-2 to TRBJ2-7; D perhaps matches TRBD2 (7 bases). Trimming left V 5 bases short and J 5 bases short, with 19 bases between. This CDR3 comprises 15 residues. From germline, CDR1 is SGHTA and CDR2 FQGNSA. CDR3 loop: CASSLIGGAVHEQYF. In nucleotides, the CDR3 is TGTGCCAGCAGCCTCATTGGGGGGGCGGTTCACGAGCAGTACTTC.

This clonotype was seen ten or more times. V is TRBV7-9 and J is TRBJ2-1; 12 nucleotides line up with TRBD2. The CDR3 sequence is 16 residues long. CDR1 is SEHNR and CDR2 is FQNEAQ in the germline V gene (reference sequence). After removal of 8 bases from V and 5 bases from J, the junction contained 10 bases not matched to a gene. This CDR3 is CASAQRLAGEHNEQFF. DNA for the CDR3: TGTGCCAGCGCCCAAAGACTAGCGGGGGAACACAATGAGCAGTTCTTC.

Many counts were recorded for this clonotype. The chain carries TRBV11-2 and TRBJ2-5, with a weak D call TRBD1 (6 bases). Per germline, CDR1 SGHAT and CDR2 FQNNGV. This CDR3 has 14 amino acids. Deletions cut 5 bases from V and 1 base from J, with 11 bases between. The CDR3 loop is CASSPQGPQETQYF. In DNA, the CDR3 is TGTGCCAGCAGCCCTCAGGGGCCCCAAGAGACCCAGTACTTC.

This clonotype was seen repeatedly, ten times or more. The rearrangement links TRBV28 to TRBJ2-7; 8 bases match TRBD2. Trimming took 6 bases from V and 9 from J; bases not matched to a gene: 13. This CDR3 is built from 14 residues. CDR1 MDHEN and CDR2 SYDVKM come from the germline V gene. CDR3: CASSVTGTSKAQYF. CDR3 nucleotide sequence: TGTGCCAGCAGCGTTACCGGGACTAGTAAGGCGCAGTACTTC.

This clonotype was seen many times. This chain links TRBV12-3 or TRBV12-4 with TRBJ2-3; TRBD2 matches at 8 bases. V trimming: 5 bases; J trimming: 1 base; junction bases outside the gene matches: 8. The CDR3 sequence is 16 residues long. The CDR3 region is CASSPRLASRTDTQYF. The CDR3 coding sequence is TGTGCCAGCAGTCCGCGACTAGCGTCTCGCACAGATACGCAGTATTTT.

This clonotype was picked up a small number of times. This chain connects TRBV6-5 to TRBJ2-1; 8 bases agree with TRBD1. J gave up 8 bases and V 0 bases, and 12 bases lay outside the gene matches. The CDR3 covers 17 residues. Germline V gene lookup returns CDR1 MNHEY and CDR2 SVGAGI. The CDR3, as DNA: TGTGCCAGCAGTTACTCGCCGAGACAGGGGTATTCGGATGAGCAGTTCTTC. This gives the protein CASSYSPRQGYSDEQFF.

This clonotype has a count of ten or more. CDR3 DNA sequence: TGTGCCAGCAGCCTGATTCTAAGGCCTTACGAGCAGTACTTC. Amino acid sequence: CASSLILRPYEQYF. The V call is TRBV6-1, the J call TRBJ2-7, with D hard to call. This CDR3 has 14 amino acids. With 6 bases removed from V and 4 bases from J, the gap between germline ends came to 16 bases. Germline assignment: CDR1 MNHNS and CDR2 SASEGT.

Worth noting for this clonotype: A read error may explain this, as a much larger clone is one base away. The J gene is TRBJ2-1, the V gene TRBV29-1; 8 nucleotides match TRBD1. The length of the CDR3 is 16 residues. CDR1 and CDR2 (germline): SQVTM, ANQGSEA. The CDR3 here is CNVVVPGQDRVYEQFF. CDR3 nucleotides: TGCAACGTTGTTGTGCCTGGCCAGGACAGGGTGTATGAGCAGTTCTTC.

This clonotype was detected once. This sequence joins TRBV7-9 and TRBJ2-7, with D possibly TRBD2 on 5 matching bases. Trimming pared 10 bases from V and 3 bases from J, leaving 19 bases between. Germline V lookup: CDR1 SEHNR, CDR2 FQNEAQ (reference sequence). The CDR3 extends over 14 amino acids. This chain's CDR3 is CATSYGEANYEQYF. In nucleotides, the CDR3 is TGTGCCACCTCCTACGGGGAAGCCAACTACGAGCAGTACTTC.

There are many counts of this clonotype. The rearrangement uses TRBV7-3 and TRBJ1-3; D call uncertain. CDR1 and CDR2 from the germline V gene are SGHTA and FQGTGA. The V end was cut by 2 bases, the J end by 0 bases, with 17 bases between. There are 18 residues in the CDR3. CDR3 nucleotides: TGTGCCAGCAGCTTATGTAGACGGAGGACCCTCTCTGGAAACACCATATATTTT. Protein sequence: CASSLCRRRTLSGNTIYF.

This clonotype has a count of ten or more. The V and J genes are TRBV12-3 or TRBV12-4 and TRBJ1-6; D remains ambiguous. Trimming took off 5 bases at V and 7 bases at J, with 18 bases between the two ends. CDR3 size: 16 residues. CDR3 loop: CASSGLDGLRNSPLHF. CDR3 nucleotide sequence: TGTGCCAGCAGTGGCCTGGACGGGCTTCGGAATTCACCCCTCCACTTT.

This clonotype has a count of ten or more. The chain links TRBV12-3 or TRBV12-4 to TRBJ1-2, with a weak D call TRBD1 (5 bases). CDR3 length: 12 amino acids. V was trimmed by 5 bases and J by 5 bases, leaving 9 bases between them. CDR3 coding DNA: TGTGCCAGCAGTACAGGTTTTTATGGCTACACCTTC. It yields the protein CASSTGFYGYTF.

This clonotype was detected many times. This chain uses TRBV7-8 with TRBJ2-5, with TRBD1 identical over 8 bases. V trimming: 5 bases; J trimming: 5 bases; junction bases outside the gene matches: 7. Looked up from germline, CDR1 is SGHVS and CDR2 is FQNEAQ. This CDR3 is 14 amino acids long. The CDR3 DNA reads TGTGCCAGCAGCGAGAGGACAGGGAGGGAGACCCAGTACTTC. Translated, it gives CASSERTGRETQYF.

This clonotype occurred many times. The gene calls are TRBV15 and TRBJ1-3; possibly TRBD1 for D (5 bases). This CDR3 is 15 amino acids long. Germline CDR1 and CDR2: LNHNV and YYDKDF (reference sequence). Trimming took 5 bases from V and 4 from J, leaving 15 bases between them. The CDR3 protein is CATSGPGPDGNTIYF. The CDR3 coding sequence is TGTGCCACCAGCGGGCCGGGACCAGACGGAAACACCATATATTTT.